A single TCR beta chain is shown here with its context. Clones were sequenced by immunoSEQ multiplex PCR, and TCRdb holds only the in-frame ones, with some missing. Of about 310,000 clones listed, 87% are singletons. The sample is drawn from a study of blood T cell repertoires in COVID-19. Study-level background: Some COVID-19 samples were acute and others convalescent; all came from the United States, Italy and Spain.

Participants had their cohort set by participant-reported clinical history. The CDR3 covers 15 residues. Germline CDR1 reads WSHSY; CDR2 reads SAAADI. Trimming left V 0 bases short and J 11 bases short, with 19 bases between. The chain couples TRBV10-2 to TRBJ1-2; D may be TRBD1 (6 bases). The sequence was obtained from a woman aged 18-35 years who had recovered from COVID-19. The sample taken for sequencing was PBMCs or T cells enriched from blood (not recorded which). The CDR3 protein is CASSESGFRQVFYTF. The CDR3 coding sequence is TGCGCCAGCAGTGAGTCGGGTTTTCGACAGGTCTTTTACACCTTC.